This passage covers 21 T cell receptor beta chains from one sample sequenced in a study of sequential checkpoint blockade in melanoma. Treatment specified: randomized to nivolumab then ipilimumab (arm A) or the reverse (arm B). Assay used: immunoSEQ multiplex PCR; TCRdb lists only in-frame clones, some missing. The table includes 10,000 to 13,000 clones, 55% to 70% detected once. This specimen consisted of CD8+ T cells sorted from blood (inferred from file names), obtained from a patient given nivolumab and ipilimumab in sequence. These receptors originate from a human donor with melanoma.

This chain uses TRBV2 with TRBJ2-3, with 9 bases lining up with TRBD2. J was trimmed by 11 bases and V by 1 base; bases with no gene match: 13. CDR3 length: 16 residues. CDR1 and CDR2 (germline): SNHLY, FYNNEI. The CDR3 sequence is CASSEEISGGISGQYF. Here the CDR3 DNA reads TGTGCCAGCAGTGAAGAGATTAGCGGGGGTATCTCGGGGCAGTATTTT.

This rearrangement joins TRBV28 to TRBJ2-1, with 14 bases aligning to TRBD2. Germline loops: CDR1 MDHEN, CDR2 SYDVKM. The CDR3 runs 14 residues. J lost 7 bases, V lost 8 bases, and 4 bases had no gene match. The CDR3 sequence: CASGLAGGLNEQFF. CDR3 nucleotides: TGTGCCAGCGGACTAGCGGGAGGTTTGAATGAGCAGTTCTTC.

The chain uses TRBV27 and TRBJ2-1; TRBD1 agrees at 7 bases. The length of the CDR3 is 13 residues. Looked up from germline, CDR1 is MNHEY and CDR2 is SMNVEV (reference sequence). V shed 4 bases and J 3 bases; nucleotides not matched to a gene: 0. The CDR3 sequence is CASSWDSYNEQFF. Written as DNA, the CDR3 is TGTGCCAGCAGTTGGGACAGCTACAATGAGCAGTTCTTC.

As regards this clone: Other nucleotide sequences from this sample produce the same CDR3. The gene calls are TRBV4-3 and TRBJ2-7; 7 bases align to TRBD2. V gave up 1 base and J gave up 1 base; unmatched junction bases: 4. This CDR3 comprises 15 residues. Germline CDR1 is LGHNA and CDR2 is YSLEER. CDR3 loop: CASSQGLAVSYEQYF. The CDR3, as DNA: TGCGCCAGCAGCCAAGGGCTAGCGGTATCCTACGAGCAGTACTTC.

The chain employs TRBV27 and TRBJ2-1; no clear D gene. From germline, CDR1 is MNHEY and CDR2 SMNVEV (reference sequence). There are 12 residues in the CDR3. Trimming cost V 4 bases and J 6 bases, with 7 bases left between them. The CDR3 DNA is TGTGCCAGCAGTTATGACTTCAATGAGCAGTTCTTC. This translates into CASSYDFNEQFF.

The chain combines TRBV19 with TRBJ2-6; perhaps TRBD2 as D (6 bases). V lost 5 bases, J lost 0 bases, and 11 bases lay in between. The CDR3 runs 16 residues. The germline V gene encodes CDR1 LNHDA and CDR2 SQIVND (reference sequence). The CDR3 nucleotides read TGTGCCAGTAGTTCGGGACTTTCCTCTGGGGCCAACGTCCTGACTTTC. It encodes CASSSGLSSGANVLTF.

The chain's CDR3 is CASSFGNHSPLHF. In DNA, the CDR3 is TGTGCCAGCAGCTTTGGCAACCATTCACCCCTCCACTTT. The chain carries TRBV5-6 and TRBJ1-6; D ambiguous. From germline, CDR1 is SGHDT and CDR2 YYEEEE. Trimming took off 2 bases at V and 8 bases at J, with 8 bases between the two ends. This CDR3 comprises 13 residues. Variable domain in full (rest from reference TRBV5-6 and TRBJ1-6): DAGVTQSPTHLIKTRGQQVTLRCSPKSGHDTVSWYQQALGQGPQFIFQYYEEEERQRGNFPDRFSGHQFPNYSSELNVNALLLGDSALYLCASSFGNHSPLHFGNGTRLTVT.

Here the CDR3 reads CAIPKEDGTYEQYF. In nucleotides, the CDR3 is TGTGCCATCCCGAAGGAGGACGGTACCTACGAGCAGTACTTC. The rearrangement joins TRBV10-3 to TRBJ2-7; D is possibly TRBD2 (5 bases). This CDR3 has 14 residues. From germline, CDR1 is ENHRY and CDR2 SYGVKD. Trimming pared 8 bases from V and 2 bases from J, leaving 16 bases between.

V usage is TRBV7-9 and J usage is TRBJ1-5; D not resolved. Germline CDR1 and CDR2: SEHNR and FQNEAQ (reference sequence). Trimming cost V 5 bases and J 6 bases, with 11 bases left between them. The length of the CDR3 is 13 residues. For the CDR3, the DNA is TGTGCCAGCAGCCCAAGCGAGGGTCAGCCCCAGCATTTT. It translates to CASSPSEGQPQHF. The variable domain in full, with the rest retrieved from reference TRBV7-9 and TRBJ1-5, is DTGVSQNPRHKITKRGQNVTFRCDPISEHNRLYWYRQTLGQGPEFLTYFQNEAQLEKSRLLSDRFSAERPKGSFSTLEIQRTEQGDSAMYLCASSPSEGQPQHFGDGTRLSIL.

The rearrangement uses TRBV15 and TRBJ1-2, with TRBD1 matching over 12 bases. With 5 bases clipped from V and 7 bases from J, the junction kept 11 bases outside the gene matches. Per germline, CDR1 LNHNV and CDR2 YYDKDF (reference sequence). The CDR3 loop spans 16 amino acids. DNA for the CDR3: TGTGCCACCAGCCGGGACAGGGGGCGAAGTAGTTCTGGCTACACCTTC. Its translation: CATSRDRGRSSSGYTF.

The CDR3 sequence: CASSEKAGGTDTQYF. The CDR3 DNA is TGTGCCAGCAGTGAAAAGGCAGGGGGCACAGATACGCAGTATTTT. This chain uses TRBV2 with TRBJ2-3; the D gene is possibly TRBD1 (6 bases). This CDR3 has 15 amino acids. CDR1 SNHLY and CDR2 FYNNEI come from the germline V gene. V was pared by 2 bases and J by 1 base, with 10 bases between.

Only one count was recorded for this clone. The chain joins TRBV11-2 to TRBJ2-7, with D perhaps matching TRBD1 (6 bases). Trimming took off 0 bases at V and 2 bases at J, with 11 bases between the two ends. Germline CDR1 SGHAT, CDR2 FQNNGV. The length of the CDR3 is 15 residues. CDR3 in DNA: TGTGCCAGCAGCTTAGAGCCGGACAGCCCCTACGAGCAGTACTTC. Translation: CASSLEPDSPYEQYF.

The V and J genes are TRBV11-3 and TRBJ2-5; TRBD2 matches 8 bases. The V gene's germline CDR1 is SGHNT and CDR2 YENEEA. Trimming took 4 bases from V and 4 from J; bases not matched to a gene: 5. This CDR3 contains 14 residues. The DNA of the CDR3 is TGTGCCAGCAGCTCAAGCGGGAGAAGAGAGACCCAGTACTTC. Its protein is CASSSSGRRETQYF.

CDR3 in DNA: TGTGCCAGCAGCTTGGTGGACTTAACCTACGAGCAGTACTTC. Its translation: CASSLVDLTYEQYF. The chain joins TRBV5-6 to TRBJ2-7; D is perhaps TRBD2 (5 bases). V shed 0 bases and J shed 2 bases, with 9 bases lying between them. Germline CDR1 is SGHDT and CDR2 is YYEEEE. The CDR3 has 14 amino acids.

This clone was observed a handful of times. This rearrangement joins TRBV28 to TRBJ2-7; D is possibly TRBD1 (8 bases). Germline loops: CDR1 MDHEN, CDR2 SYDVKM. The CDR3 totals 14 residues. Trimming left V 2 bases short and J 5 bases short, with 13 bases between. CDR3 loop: CASSLTGGVNEQYF. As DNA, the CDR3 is TGTGCCAGCAGTTTAACAGGGGGGGTCAACGAGCAGTACTTC.

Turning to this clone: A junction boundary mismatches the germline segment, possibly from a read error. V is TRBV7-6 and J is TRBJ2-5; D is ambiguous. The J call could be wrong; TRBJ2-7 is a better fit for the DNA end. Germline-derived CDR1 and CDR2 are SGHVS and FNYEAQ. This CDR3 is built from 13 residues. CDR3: CASSQVESHEQYF. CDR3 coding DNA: TGCGCCAGCAGCCAAGTCGAGAGCCACGAGCAGTACTTC.

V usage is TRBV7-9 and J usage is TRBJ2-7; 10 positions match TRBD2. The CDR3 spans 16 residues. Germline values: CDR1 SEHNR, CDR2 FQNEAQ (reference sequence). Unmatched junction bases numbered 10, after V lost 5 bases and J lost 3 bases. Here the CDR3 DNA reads TGTGCCAGCAGCCCAGTACTAGCGGGACGCCTCTACGAGCAGTACTTC. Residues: CASSPVLAGRLYEQYF.

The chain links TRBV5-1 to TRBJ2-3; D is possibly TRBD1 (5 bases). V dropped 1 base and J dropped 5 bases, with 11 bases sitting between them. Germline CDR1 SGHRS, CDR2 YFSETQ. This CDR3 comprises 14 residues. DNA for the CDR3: TGCGCCAGCAGCTTGAGGGGATCAGGAGATACGCAGTATTTT. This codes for CASSLRGSGDTQYF.

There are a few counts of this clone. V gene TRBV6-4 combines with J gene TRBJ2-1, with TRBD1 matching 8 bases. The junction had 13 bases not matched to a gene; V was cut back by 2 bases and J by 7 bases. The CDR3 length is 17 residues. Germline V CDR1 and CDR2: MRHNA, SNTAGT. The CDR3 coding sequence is TGTGCCAGCAGTGACGAGGTGGGAGGACAGGGAGTAAATGAGCAGTTCTTC. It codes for CASSDEVGGQGVNEQFF.

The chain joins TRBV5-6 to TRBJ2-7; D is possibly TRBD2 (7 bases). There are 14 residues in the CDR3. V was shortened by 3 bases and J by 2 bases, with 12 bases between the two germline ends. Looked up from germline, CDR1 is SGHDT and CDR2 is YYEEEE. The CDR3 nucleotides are TGTGCCAGCAGCTCGGGGGGCTTACCCTACGAGCAGTACTTC. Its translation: CASSSGGLPYEQYF.

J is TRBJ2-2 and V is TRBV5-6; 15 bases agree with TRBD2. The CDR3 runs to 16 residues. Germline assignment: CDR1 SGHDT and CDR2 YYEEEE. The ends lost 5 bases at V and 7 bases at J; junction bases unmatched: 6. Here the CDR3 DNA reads TGTGCCAGCAGTCCGGGACTAGCGGGGGGTCACGGGGAGCTGTTTTTT. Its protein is CASSPGLAGGHGELFF.